This T cell receptor (beta chain) was found in a study of T-cell memory formation after mild COVID-19. One entry per CDR3 protein results from TCRdb running MiXCR on the 5' RACE reads. The table records some 490,000 distinct CDR3 sequences, around a sixth of them present only once. Germline V gene sequence: CDR1 LNHDA, CDR2 SQIVND (reference sequence). The trim removed 6 bases at V and 3 bases at J, leaving 5 bases unmatched. The CDR3 is made up of 14 amino acids. The sequence was obtained from an adult woman who had mild COVID-19 (a few samples of this study predate the infection). Cell type and time point are not known. The specimen sequenced was PBMCs or a T cell subset sorted from them (not recorded which). The chain couples TRBV19 to TRBJ2-7, with 10 bases matching TRBD2. The CDR3 sequence is CASRSWTSGYEQYF. In DNA form, the CDR3 reads TGTGCCAGTAGGTCTTGGACTAGCGGCTACGAGCAGTACTTC.